The T cell receptor beta chain described here comes from a study of breast tumors, draining lymph nodes, adjacent tissues. Broader study findings: Data only fit, rather than demonstrated, lymph node origin of most tumor T cells. Tumor TCR diversity was below lymph nodes but above nontumor tissue. Data fit most tumor T cells coming from lymph node, expanding in tumor. Luminal-like breast cancer showed significantly greater tumor-nontumor repertoire similarity than basal-like breast cancer did.

The CDR3 spans 16 residues. Trimming left V 3 bases short and J 6 bases short, with 21 bases between. The germline V gene encodes CDR1 DFQATT and CDR2 SNEGSKA (reference sequence). The lymph nodes were axillary draining lymph nodes from breast cancer patients. TCRdb re-called the multiplex PCR reads through MiXCR, storing one row per CDR3 protein. The sample includes roughly 120,000 distinct CDR3 sequences, about 20% of them seen just once. There are many counts of this clonotype. As yet, its antigen is unknown. This TCR came from a female donor with breast cancer. Some clones in this sample may be carry-over from other donors' samples. The rearrangement joins TRBV20-1 to TRBJ2-1; D is perhaps TRBD1 or TRBD2 (6 bases each). Material: axillary lymph node tissue. The CDR3 bases are TGCAGTGCTAGGCGAGAGGGGGGACGGCAGATCAATGAGCAGTTCTTC. Amino acids: CSARREGGRQINEQFF.